This paragraph covers one T cell receptor beta chain sequence. This record comes from a study of CXCR3-negative and CXCR3-positive naive CD8 T cells. Study overall: Each library gave roughly 1.4 +/- 0.3 million of 140 million or so TRB reads.

This CDR3 is 16 amino acids long. Germline loops: CDR1 MDHEN, CDR2 SYDVKM. TRB cDNA was prepared as libraries by UMI-labeled 5' RACE. Each CDR3 protein gets one entry in TCRdb, which reprocessed the 5' RACE reads and gives no DNA. The listing records tens of thousands of distinct CDR3 sequences. The rearrangement uses TRBV28 and TRBJ2-7; TCRdb's assignment of TRBD2 cannot be checked, as there is no DNA. Input material: naive CXCR3- CD8+ T cells from blood. Subset described: CD45RO-CCR7+CD27+CD95- naive CD8+ T cells lacking CXCR3 (TNR3-). This receptor was obtained from a human donor in good health. Some clones in this sample may be carry-over from other donors' samples. CDR3 amino acids: CASSYAEIAEPYEQYF.